The rows below give T cell receptor beta chains drawn from one sample of a study of CD8+ T cells in alopecia areata. The method was immunoSEQ multiplex PCR; TCRdb's version includes in-frame clones alone and lacks a portion of them. The sample shows 150,000 to 200,000 clones, 55% of them seen only once. The sequencing sample was made of CD4+ T cells sorted from blood. The origin of the receptors is a human donor in good health. CDR3s include the opening cysteine and the closing phenylalanine or tryptophan. The order of the fields is clone size, D gene, J gene, V gene, CDR3 DNA, CDR3 protein. D genes are given only for firm matches. Size values are once, few and many counts, or a class for expanded clones, and some rows have none.

abundance: few; d_gene: NA; j_gene: TRBJ2-3; v_gene: TRBV29-1; CDR3nt: TGCAGCGTCTACGTCGGGACCCATACGCAGTATTTT; CDR3aa: CSVYVGTHTQYF
abundance: few; d_gene: NA; j_gene: TRBJ1-4; v_gene: TRBV7-9; CDR3nt: TGTGCCAGCAGTGAAGGACACGGTAATGAAAAACTGTTTTTT; CDR3aa: CASSEGHGNEKLFF
abundance: NA; d_gene: NA; j_gene: TRBJ1-2; v_gene: TRBV28; CDR3nt: TGTGCCAGCAGTTTATGGTCGCCAGGACAAAACTATGGCTACACCTTC; CDR3aa: CASSLWSPGQNYGYTF
abundance: few; d_gene: NA; j_gene: TRBJ2-6; v_gene: TRBV2; CDR3nt: TGTGCCAGCAGCGAACGTTTCTCTGGGGCCAACGTCCTGACTTTC; CDR3aa: CASSERFSGANVLTF
abundance: NA; d_gene: NA; j_gene: TRBJ2-3; v_gene: TRBV19; CDR3nt: TGTGCCAGTAGTATCGGAGTATACAGGGCGGATACGCAGTATTTT; CDR3aa: CASSIGVYRADTQYF
abundance: few; d_gene: TRBD1; j_gene: TRBJ1-2; v_gene: TRBV7-9; CDR3nt: TGTGCCAGCAGCTTGGGACAGACCTATGGCTACACCTTC; CDR3aa: CASSLGQTYGYTF
abundance: once; d_gene: NA; j_gene: TRBJ2-3; v_gene: TRBV7-2; CDR3nt: TGTGCCAGCAGCTTATCTCTAGCGACAGATACGCAGTATTTT; CDR3aa: CASSLSLATDTQYF
abundance: once; d_gene: NA; j_gene: TRBJ2-2; v_gene: TRBV5-6; CDR3nt: TGTGCCAGCAGCTTACAGGGAATCGGGGAGCTGTTTTTT; CDR3aa: CASSLQGIGELFF
abundance: few; d_gene: NA; j_gene: TRBJ1-3; v_gene: TRBV30; CDR3nt: TGTGCCTGGAGTGGGAACATGGCCTCTGGAAACACCATATATTTT; CDR3aa: CAWSGNMASGNTIYF
abundance: NA; d_gene: TRBD2; j_gene: TRBJ2-2; v_gene: TRBV29-1; CDR3nt: TGCAGCGCCAAAAAGCGGGAGAGTCCCGGGGAGCTGTTTTTT; CDR3aa: CSAKKRESPGELFF
abundance: few; d_gene: NA; j_gene: TRBJ2-5; v_gene: TRBV11-2; CDR3nt: TGTGCCAGCAGCTTATATAGGGTAAAAGAGACCCAGTACTTC; CDR3aa: CASSLYRVKETQYF
abundance: few; d_gene: TRBD1; j_gene: TRBJ2-7; v_gene: TRBV4-1; CDR3nt: TGCGCCAGCAGTCGGGACAGGGGCACCTACGAGCAGTACTTC; CDR3aa: CASSRDRGTYEQYF
abundance: few; d_gene: NA; j_gene: TRBJ2-1; v_gene: TRBV5-1; CDR3nt: TGCGCCAGCAGCTTTATTAGCGAAAAACATGAGCAGTTCTTC; CDR3aa: CASSFISEKHEQFF
abundance: NA; d_gene: NA; j_gene: TRBJ2-5; v_gene: TRBV25-1; CDR3nt: TGTGCCAGCAGTGAATTTGGGGGGGAGACCCAGTACTTC; CDR3aa: CASSEFGGETQYF
abundance: few; d_gene: TRBD2; j_gene: TRBJ2-1; v_gene: TRBV7-9; CDR3nt: TGTGCCAGCAGCTTAGGTTGGGTAGGCCTAAGCGGGAGGAGAAATGAGCAGTTCTTC; CDR3aa: CASSLGWVGLSGRRNEQFF
abundance: NA; d_gene: TRBD1; j_gene: TRBJ1-1; v_gene: TRBV6-6; CDR3nt: TGTGCCAGCAGGGGACAGGTGAACACTGAAGCTTTCTTT; CDR3aa: CASRGQVNTEAFF
abundance: NA; d_gene: NA; j_gene: TRBJ1-1; v_gene: TRBV29-1; CDR3nt: TGCAGCGTAATACAGGGTAAGGCTTTCTTT; CDR3aa: CSVIQGKAFF
abundance: NA; d_gene: NA; j_gene: TRBJ1-1; v_gene: TRBV6-1; CDR3nt: TGTGCCAGCAGTGCCGGGACGGTGAACACTGAAGCTTTCTTT; CDR3aa: CASSAGTVNTEAFF
abundance: NA; d_gene: NA; j_gene: TRBJ2-3; v_gene: TRBV29-1; CDR3nt: TGCAGCGGGGGACTGGGAGATGGCACAGATACGCAGTATTTT; CDR3aa: CSGGLGDGTDTQYF
abundance: once; d_gene: TRBD1; j_gene: TRBJ2-5; v_gene: TRBV15; CDR3nt: TGTGCCACCAGCAGACGTAGGGGACAGGGTATGATCCAAGAGACCCAGTACTTC; CDR3aa: CATSRRRGQGMIQETQYF
abundance: few; d_gene: TRBD2; j_gene: TRBJ2-1; v_gene: TRBV11-2; CDR3nt: TGTGCCAGCAGCTTGGCAGCGGGAGCCAATGAGCAGTTCTTC; CDR3aa: CASSLAAGANEQFF
abundance: NA; d_gene: TRBD2; j_gene: TRBJ2-1; v_gene: TRBV5-6; CDR3nt: TGTGCCAGCGGCAACTTAGGACTAGCGGGGCTGAATGAGCAGTTCTTC; CDR3aa: CASGNLGLAGLNEQFF
abundance: NA; d_gene: NA; j_gene: TRBJ2-1; v_gene: TRBV5-6; CDR3nt: TGTGCCAGCACTGTGGGGGCCCTCTACAATGAGCAGTTCTTC; CDR3aa: CASTVGALYNEQFF
abundance: NA; d_gene: NA; j_gene: TRBJ2-5; v_gene: TRBV18; CDR3nt: TGTGCCAGCTCACCATCGTACCAAGAGACCCAGTACTTC; CDR3aa: CASSPSYQETQYF
abundance: NA; d_gene: NA; j_gene: TRBJ2-7; v_gene: TRBV30; CDR3nt: TGTGCCTGGCAACTGGACTACGAGCAGTACTTC; CDR3aa: CAWQLDYEQYF
abundance: NA; d_gene: TRBD2; j_gene: TRBJ2-2; v_gene: TRBV5-1; CDR3nt: TGCGCCAGCAGCCTTAGACTAGCGGACACCGGGGAGCTGTTTTTT; CDR3aa: CASSLRLADTGELFF
abundance: NA; d_gene: NA; j_gene: TRBJ2-5; v_gene: TRBV7-2; CDR3nt: TGTGCCAGCAGCCGGAGCGGCAGGGGAGAGACCCAGTACTTC; CDR3aa: CASSRSGRGETQYF
abundance: few; d_gene: NA; j_gene: TRBJ2-3; v_gene: TRBV2; CDR3nt: TGTGCCAGCAGTAAGGAGGTCACGCGCGATACGCAGTATTTT; CDR3aa: CASSKEVTRDTQYF
abundance: NA; d_gene: NA; j_gene: TRBJ1-1; v_gene: TRBV6-5; CDR3nt: TGTGCCAGCAGTTCGCTGGAGAACACTGAAGCTTTCTTT; CDR3aa: CASSSLENTEAFF
abundance: NA; d_gene: TRBD2; j_gene: TRBJ2-3; v_gene: TRBV30; CDR3nt: TGTGCCTGGTCCCGGGGACTAGCGGGAGGGCCGGTCCCAGGAGATACGCAGTATTTT; CDR3aa: CAWSRGLAGGPVPGDTQYF
abundance: NA; d_gene: NA; j_gene: TRBJ1-1; v_gene: TRBV29-1; CDR3nt: TGCAGCGTGCTCCCAGACCTGAACACTGAAGCTTTCTTT; CDR3aa: CSVLPDLNTEAFF
abundance: NA; d_gene: NA; j_gene: TRBJ2-2; v_gene: TRBV2; CDR3nt: TGTGCCAGCAGGATGGACAGCGAGACCGGGGAGCTGTTTTTT; CDR3aa: CASRMDSETGELFF
abundance: few; d_gene: NA; j_gene: TRBJ1-1; v_gene: TRBV29-1; CDR3nt: TGCAGCGCCACTCTGAACACTGAAGCTTTCTTT; CDR3aa: CSATLNTEAFF
abundance: NA; d_gene: TRBD1; j_gene: TRBJ2-1; v_gene: TRBV30; CDR3nt: TGTGCCTGGAGTCCCGGACAGGGCAACGATGAGCAGTTCTTC; CDR3aa: CAWSPGQGNDEQFF
abundance: NA; d_gene: NA; j_gene: TRBJ1-1; v_gene: TRBV15; CDR3nt: TGTGCCACCCGACCAGGTGGCATCCCTACGGAACCTTTCTTT; CDR3aa: CATRPGGIPTEPFF
abundance: NA; d_gene: TRBD2; j_gene: TRBJ2-1; v_gene: TRBV11-1; CDR3nt: TGTGCCAGCAGCCCACGGACTAGCGGAAGCTCCTACAATGAGCAGTTCTTC; CDR3aa: CASSPRTSGSSYNEQFF
abundance: few; d_gene: NA; j_gene: TRBJ2-2; v_gene: TRBV18; CDR3nt: TGTGCCAGCTCACCAAGGGAATCGAACGGGGAGCTGTTTTTT; CDR3aa: CASSPRESNGELFF
abundance: few; d_gene: NA; j_gene: TRBJ1-5; v_gene: TRBV5-1; CDR3nt: TGCGCCAGCAGCTTAACAGGGCTACCGGGCCAGCCCCAGCATTTT; CDR3aa: CASSLTGLPGQPQHF
abundance: few; d_gene: NA; j_gene: TRBJ1-2; v_gene: TRBV2; CDR3nt: TGTGCCAGCAGTGATGGAAAAGGACGGGGCTATGGCTACACCTTC; CDR3aa: CASSDGKGRGYGYTF
abundance: NA; d_gene: TRBD2; j_gene: TRBJ2-7; v_gene: TRBV2; CDR3nt: TGTGCCAGCAAGGCGGGAGGGCCCCGGGAGCAGTACTTC; CDR3aa: CASKAGGPREQYF